These T cell receptor beta chains were read from a single sample in a study of early T cells in non-severe SARS-CoV-2 infection. TCRdb re-analysed the 5' RACE reads in MiXCR, keeping a single row per CDR3 protein. This sample has about 33,000 distinct CDR3 sequences, with 3% to 4.5% found just once. Input material: whole blood. These receptors all come from an adult who was a healthcare worker with PCR-confirmed SARS-CoV-2 infection or an uninfected control (not recorded which). Both conserved end residues are trimmed from each CDR3.

J gene: TRBJ2-1; V gene: TRBV27; CDR3 protein: ASSPRLAGGYNEQF
J gene: TRBJ1-1; V gene: TRBV9; CDR3 protein: ASSGQEGGIGTEAF
J gene: TRBJ2-2; V gene: TRBV19; CDR3 protein: ASSINTAGGPTGELF
J gene: TRBJ2-4; V gene: TRBV12-3/TRBV12-4; CDR3 protein: ASSLIGVAKNIQY
J gene: TRBJ1-1; V gene: TRBV7-6; CDR3 protein: ASSLEGGTAEAF
J gene: TRBJ2-2; V gene: TRBV24-1; CDR3 protein: ATRGHPGELF
J gene: TRBJ1-1; V gene: TRBV6-5; CDR3 protein: ASSYRVGTEAF
J gene: TRBJ2-1; V gene: TRBV6-2/TRBV6-3; CDR3 protein: ASSSLAGEGRDEQF
J gene: TRBJ2-7; V gene: TRBV10-3; CDR3 protein: AISDPGTGGDYEQY
J gene: TRBJ2-2; V gene: TRBV9; CDR3 protein: ASSVYTSSSGNTGELF
J gene: TRBJ1-1; V gene: TRBV2; CDR3 protein: ASSEPDRAF
J gene: TRBJ1-2; V gene: TRBV28; CDR3 protein: ASSLSPGVGGYT
J gene: TRBJ2-2; V gene: TRBV6-5; CDR3 protein: ASGWTSGTGELF
J gene: TRBJ2-5; V gene: TRBV3-1; CDR3 protein: ATPHETQY
J gene: TRBJ2-3; V gene: TRBV7-2; CDR3 protein: ASSPQLAGRGTDTQY
J gene: TRBJ2-7; V gene: TRBV9; CDR3 protein: ASSVAAGSYEQY
J gene: TRBJ2-1; V gene: TRBV4-3; CDR3 protein: ASSLSFNEQF
J gene: TRBJ1-5; V gene: TRBV12-3/TRBV12-4; CDR3 protein: ASSLVQINQPQH
J gene: TRBJ2-7; V gene: TRBV20-1; CDR3 protein: SASTGQGSEQY
J gene: TRBJ2-1; V gene: TRBV9; CDR3 protein: ASSSYSGDEQF
J gene: TRBJ1-1; V gene: TRBV28; CDR3 protein: ASSFGGAEAF
J gene: TRBJ2-4; V gene: TRBV25-1; CDR3 protein: ASSATGGDPSGDIQY
J gene: TRBJ1-1; V gene: TRBV30; CDR3 protein: AWSVQGYTEAF
J gene: TRBJ1-5; V gene: TRBV18; CDR3 protein: ASSLMEVEQPQH
J gene: TRBJ2-3; V gene: TRBV7-2; CDR3 protein: ASSLRLAGVNYRMDTQY
J gene: TRBJ2-3; V gene: TRBV28; CDR3 protein: ASSQTSGRSADTQY
J gene: TRBJ2-5; V gene: TRBV5-1; CDR3 protein: ASSPGIETQY
J gene: TRBJ1-1; V gene: TRBV6-5; CDR3 protein: ASSLNPGTGNTEAF
J gene: TRBJ2-3; V gene: TRBV20-1; CDR3 protein: SARDKSDFRY
J gene: TRBJ1-1; V gene: TRBV12-3/TRBV12-4; CDR3 protein: ASSLGTGAPEAF
J gene: TRBJ2-4; V gene: TRBV19; CDR3 protein: ASMSSGSAKNIQY
J gene: TRBJ2-7; V gene: TRBV28; CDR3 protein: ASSSPNLAHYEQY
J gene: TRBJ2-2; V gene: TRBV12-3/TRBV12-4; CDR3 protein: ASTRGPGELF
J gene: TRBJ2-3; V gene: TRBV7-2; CDR3 protein: ANSPHYGDTQY
J gene: TRBJ2-1; V gene: TRBV18; CDR3 protein: ASSPNSQQQF
J gene: TRBJ2-1; V gene: TRBV15; CDR3 protein: ATSVGNDGDEQF
J gene: TRBJ1-6; V gene: TRBV6-5; CDR3 protein: ASSRAGQGFNSPLH
J gene: TRBJ2-1; V gene: TRBV5-1; CDR3 protein: ASRLAPHNEQF
J gene: TRBJ2-3; V gene: TRBV28; CDR3 protein: ASSLSAEGTHTQY
J gene: TRBJ1-1; V gene: TRBV19; CDR3 protein: ASRLNTEAF
J gene: TRBJ1-5; V gene: TRBV10-3; CDR3 protein: AIAAGNQPQH
J gene: TRBJ2-5; V gene: TRBV27; CDR3 protein: ASSTHRGGPKETQY
J gene: TRBJ1-1; V gene: TRBV6-1; CDR3 protein: ASSEWAQENTEAF
J gene: TRBJ2-7; V gene: TRBV6-7; CDR3 protein: ASSYSSSQRSSYEQY
J gene: TRBJ2-1; V gene: TRBV5-1; CDR3 protein: ASSFELAGGKDNEQF
J gene: TRBJ2-1; V gene: TRBV29-1; CDR3 protein: SVCIAGVWDEQF
J gene: TRBJ2-1; V gene: TRBV4-3; CDR3 protein: ASSRGGSYNEQF
J gene: TRBJ2-3; V gene: TRBV20-1; CDR3 protein: SARDQEREGTDTQY